The rows below give T cell receptor beta chains drawn from one sample of a study of blood T cell repertoires in COVID-19. Clones were read by immunoSEQ multiplex PCR, and TCRdb kept only the in-frame ones, dropping some. The sample records roughly 250,000 clones, approximately 86% being singletons. The sequencing sample was made of PBMCs or T cells enriched from blood (not recorded which). These receptors originate from a middle-aged woman with acute COVID-19. Each CDR3 is given without its conserved first and last residue. Fields, in order: clone size, J gene, V gene, CDR3 protein. Clone size is not always given. Where it is, it says once, few, many or a class for expanded clones.

>.|TRBJ1-2|TRBV19
ASSVQGANYGYT
>.|TRBJ2-1|TRBV6-5
ASLARFLNEQF
>few|TRBJ2-7|TRBV2
ASLQGLPYEQY
>.|TRBJ2-7|TRBV9
ASSVLADSYEQY
>.|TRBJ2-7|TRBV12-5
ASGEDTAYEQY
>.|TRBJ2-7|TRBV5-1
ASSPGTGLFEQY
>few|TRBJ2-5|TRBV7-9
ASSFPGLAGTETQY
>.|TRBJ2-7|TRBV11-2
ASSSLAREVPYEQY
>.|TRBJ1-4|TRBV2
ASSHDRGTNEKLF
>.|TRBJ1-6|TRBV14
ASSQVGTSDSPLH
>.|TRBJ2-1|TRBV29-1
SSSRASGGNNEQF
>.|TRBJ2-7|TRBV4-1
ASSQGVTSYEQY
>.|TRBJ2-2|TRBV11-3
ASSAPEGAGRTGELF
>.|TRBJ1-4|TRBV19
ASTQGGYEKLF
>.|TRBJ2-1|TRBV5-4
ASRILENEQF
>.|TRBJ1-4|TRBV7-8
ASSLARGLEKLF
>.|TRBJ1-1|TRBV24-1
AIPVLGGEAF
>.|TRBJ1-1|TRBV5-1
ASSLVGTQNTEAF
>few|TRBJ1-2|TRBV12-3/TRBV12-4
ASSFGFGYT
>.|TRBJ1-2|TRBV10-3
AISERDSSNYGYT
>.|TRBJ1-5|TRBV12-3/TRBV12-4
ASSLVSAQLQH
>.|TRBJ2-7|TRBV19
ASIALAGTNFTEQY
>.|TRBJ2-7|TRBV5-4
ASSDGGRADYEQY
>.|TRBJ1-4|TRBV7-9
ASSYQGTNEKLF
>.|TRBJ1-1|TRBV27
ASSPRTARIEAF
>.|TRBJ2-1|TRBV13
ASSIGLAGGPYEQF
>.|TRBJ2-5|TRBV18
ASSPSSGVQETQY
>few|TRBJ2-3|TRBV30
AWKRERTDTQY
>.|TRBJ2-1|TRBV10-1
ASMATGGGVGEQF
>.|TRBJ2-5|TRBV7-9
ASSLPASGETQY
>.|TRBJ1-5|TRBV19
ASSIMGGQGHSGNQPQH
>.|TRBJ2-1|TRBV9
ASSRTSGNEQF
>.|TRBJ2-1|TRBV19
ASSINFRTSGTSYNEQF
>.|TRBJ2-4|TRBV6-5
ASSQQLEDSNIQY
>.|TRBJ1-5|TRBV7-9
ASSFSEHQPQH
>.|TRBJ1-2|TRBV29-1
SVGQGIAGYT
>.|TRBJ2-1|TRBV2
ASTQDSWNEQF
>.|TRBJ2-7|TRBV19
ASSPLAALPYEQY
>.|TRBJ1-2|TRBV5-5
ASTPAGTNGYT
>.|TRBJ2-3|TRBV7-9
ASSLAASQGARDTQY
>once|TRBJ2-7|TRBV5-1
ASSLGVAGESSYEQY
>.|TRBJ2-2|TRBV7-3
ASSKGENTGELF
>.|TRBJ2-5|TRBV9
ASSAYREIETQY
>.|TRBJ2-1|TRBV11-3
ASRTNRPGLLYNEQF
>.|TRBJ2-1|TRBV27
ASSLYNPGQTSYNEQF
>.|TRBJ1-1|TRBV2
ASSDQRDTEAF
>.|TRBJ2-2|TRBV2
ASSEPGNGELF
>.|TRBJ2-7|TRBV12-3/TRBV12-4
ASSLASAGEQY
>.|TRBJ2-4|TRBV3-1/TRBV3-2
ASSLVSGGNIQY
>few|TRBJ1-2|TRBV9
ASSPAGGSYGYT
>.|TRBJ1-6|TRBV19
ASSDRGLSPLH
>.|TRBJ2-5|TRBV6-5
ASYESGRGTQY